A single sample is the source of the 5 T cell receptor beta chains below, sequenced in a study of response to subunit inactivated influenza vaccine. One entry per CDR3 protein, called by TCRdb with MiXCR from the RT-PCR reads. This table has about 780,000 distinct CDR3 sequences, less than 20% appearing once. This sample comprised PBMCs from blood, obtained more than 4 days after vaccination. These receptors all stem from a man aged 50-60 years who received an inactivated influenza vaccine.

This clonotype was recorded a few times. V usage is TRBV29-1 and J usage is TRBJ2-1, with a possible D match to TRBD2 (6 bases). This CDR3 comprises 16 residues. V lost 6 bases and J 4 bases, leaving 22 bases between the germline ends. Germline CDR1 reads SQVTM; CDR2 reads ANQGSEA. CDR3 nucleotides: TGCAGCGTGTTCCATCTCTGGACGGGGGAATACAATGAGCAGTTCTTC. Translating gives CSVFHLWTGEYNEQFF.

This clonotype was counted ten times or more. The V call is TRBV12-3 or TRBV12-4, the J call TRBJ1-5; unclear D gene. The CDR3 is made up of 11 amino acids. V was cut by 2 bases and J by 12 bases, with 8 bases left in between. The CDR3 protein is CASSLNSRQHF. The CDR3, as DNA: TGTGCCAGCAGTTTAAACAGCCGCCAGCATTTT.

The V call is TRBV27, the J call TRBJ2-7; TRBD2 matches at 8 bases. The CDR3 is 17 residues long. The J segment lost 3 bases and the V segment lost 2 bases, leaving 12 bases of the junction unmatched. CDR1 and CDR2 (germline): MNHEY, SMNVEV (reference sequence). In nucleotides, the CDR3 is TGTGCCAGCAGTTTACGGGGGGGTCTCGAAGGATTCTACGAGCAGTACTTC. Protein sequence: CASSLRGGLEGFYEQYF.

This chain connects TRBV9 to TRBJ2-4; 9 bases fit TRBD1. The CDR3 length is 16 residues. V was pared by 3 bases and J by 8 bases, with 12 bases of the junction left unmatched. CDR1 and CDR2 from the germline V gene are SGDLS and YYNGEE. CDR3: CASSASIGTGRDIQYF. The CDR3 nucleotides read TGTGCCAGCAGCGCCTCTATTGGGACAGGGAGGGACATTCAGTACTTC.

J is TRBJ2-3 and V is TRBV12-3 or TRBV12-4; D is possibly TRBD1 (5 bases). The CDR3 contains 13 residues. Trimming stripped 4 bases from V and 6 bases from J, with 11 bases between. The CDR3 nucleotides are TGTGCCAGCAGTTACCAGGGTCAGGATACGCAGTATTTT. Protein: CASSYQGQDTQYF.